A single T cell receptor beta chain is shown here with its context. Only in-frame clones appear in the TCRdb table, and some are missing; sequencing was by immunoSEQ multiplex PCR. Of about 2.5 million clones listed, 85% to 95% are singletons. The record originates from a study of shared clonotypes between healthy human individuals. The ends lost 3 bases at V and 8 bases at J; junction bases unmatched: 9. CDR3 length: 15 amino acids. Germline V gene lookup returns CDR1 MGHRA and CDR2 YSYEKL. The chain is built from TRBV4-1 and TRBJ2-1, with 8 positions matching TRBD2. The TCR originated in a man in his late teens or twenties in good health. Some clones in this sample may be carry-over from other donors' samples. Sequenced: naive CD4+ T cells from PBMCs. Specified subset: CD45RA+ positively selected. CDR3 amino acids: CASSHPGLDRHEQFF. CDR3 DNA sequence: TGCGCCAGCAGCCACCCGGGACTAGATCGCCATGAGCAGTTCTTC.